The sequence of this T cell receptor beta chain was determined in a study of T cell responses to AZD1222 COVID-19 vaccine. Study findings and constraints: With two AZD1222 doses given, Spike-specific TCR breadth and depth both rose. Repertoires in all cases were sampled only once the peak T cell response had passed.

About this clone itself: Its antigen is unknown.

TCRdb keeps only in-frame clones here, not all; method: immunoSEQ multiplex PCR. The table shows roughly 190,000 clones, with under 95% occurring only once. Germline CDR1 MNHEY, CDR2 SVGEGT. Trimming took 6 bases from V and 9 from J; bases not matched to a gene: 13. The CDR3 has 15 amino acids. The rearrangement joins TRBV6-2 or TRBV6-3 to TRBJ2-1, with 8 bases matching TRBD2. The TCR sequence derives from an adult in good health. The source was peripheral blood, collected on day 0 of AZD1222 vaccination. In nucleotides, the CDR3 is TGTGCCAGCAGCTTTATCACCGGGACTAGGGGTGAGCAGTTCTTC. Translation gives CASSFITGTRGEQFF.